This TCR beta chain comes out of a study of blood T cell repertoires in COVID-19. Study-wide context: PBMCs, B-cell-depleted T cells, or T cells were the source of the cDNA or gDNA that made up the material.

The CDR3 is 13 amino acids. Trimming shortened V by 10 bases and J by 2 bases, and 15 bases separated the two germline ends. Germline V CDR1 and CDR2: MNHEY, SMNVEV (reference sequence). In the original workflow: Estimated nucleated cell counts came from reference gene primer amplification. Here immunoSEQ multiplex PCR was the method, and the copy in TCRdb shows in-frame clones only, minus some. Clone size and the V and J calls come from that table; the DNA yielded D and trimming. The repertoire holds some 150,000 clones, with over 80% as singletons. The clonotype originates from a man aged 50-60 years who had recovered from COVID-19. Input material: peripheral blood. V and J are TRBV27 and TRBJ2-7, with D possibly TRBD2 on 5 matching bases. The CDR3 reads CATILEGTYEQYF. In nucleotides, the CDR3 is TGTGCCACCATTCTCGAGGGTACCTACGAGCAGTACTTC.